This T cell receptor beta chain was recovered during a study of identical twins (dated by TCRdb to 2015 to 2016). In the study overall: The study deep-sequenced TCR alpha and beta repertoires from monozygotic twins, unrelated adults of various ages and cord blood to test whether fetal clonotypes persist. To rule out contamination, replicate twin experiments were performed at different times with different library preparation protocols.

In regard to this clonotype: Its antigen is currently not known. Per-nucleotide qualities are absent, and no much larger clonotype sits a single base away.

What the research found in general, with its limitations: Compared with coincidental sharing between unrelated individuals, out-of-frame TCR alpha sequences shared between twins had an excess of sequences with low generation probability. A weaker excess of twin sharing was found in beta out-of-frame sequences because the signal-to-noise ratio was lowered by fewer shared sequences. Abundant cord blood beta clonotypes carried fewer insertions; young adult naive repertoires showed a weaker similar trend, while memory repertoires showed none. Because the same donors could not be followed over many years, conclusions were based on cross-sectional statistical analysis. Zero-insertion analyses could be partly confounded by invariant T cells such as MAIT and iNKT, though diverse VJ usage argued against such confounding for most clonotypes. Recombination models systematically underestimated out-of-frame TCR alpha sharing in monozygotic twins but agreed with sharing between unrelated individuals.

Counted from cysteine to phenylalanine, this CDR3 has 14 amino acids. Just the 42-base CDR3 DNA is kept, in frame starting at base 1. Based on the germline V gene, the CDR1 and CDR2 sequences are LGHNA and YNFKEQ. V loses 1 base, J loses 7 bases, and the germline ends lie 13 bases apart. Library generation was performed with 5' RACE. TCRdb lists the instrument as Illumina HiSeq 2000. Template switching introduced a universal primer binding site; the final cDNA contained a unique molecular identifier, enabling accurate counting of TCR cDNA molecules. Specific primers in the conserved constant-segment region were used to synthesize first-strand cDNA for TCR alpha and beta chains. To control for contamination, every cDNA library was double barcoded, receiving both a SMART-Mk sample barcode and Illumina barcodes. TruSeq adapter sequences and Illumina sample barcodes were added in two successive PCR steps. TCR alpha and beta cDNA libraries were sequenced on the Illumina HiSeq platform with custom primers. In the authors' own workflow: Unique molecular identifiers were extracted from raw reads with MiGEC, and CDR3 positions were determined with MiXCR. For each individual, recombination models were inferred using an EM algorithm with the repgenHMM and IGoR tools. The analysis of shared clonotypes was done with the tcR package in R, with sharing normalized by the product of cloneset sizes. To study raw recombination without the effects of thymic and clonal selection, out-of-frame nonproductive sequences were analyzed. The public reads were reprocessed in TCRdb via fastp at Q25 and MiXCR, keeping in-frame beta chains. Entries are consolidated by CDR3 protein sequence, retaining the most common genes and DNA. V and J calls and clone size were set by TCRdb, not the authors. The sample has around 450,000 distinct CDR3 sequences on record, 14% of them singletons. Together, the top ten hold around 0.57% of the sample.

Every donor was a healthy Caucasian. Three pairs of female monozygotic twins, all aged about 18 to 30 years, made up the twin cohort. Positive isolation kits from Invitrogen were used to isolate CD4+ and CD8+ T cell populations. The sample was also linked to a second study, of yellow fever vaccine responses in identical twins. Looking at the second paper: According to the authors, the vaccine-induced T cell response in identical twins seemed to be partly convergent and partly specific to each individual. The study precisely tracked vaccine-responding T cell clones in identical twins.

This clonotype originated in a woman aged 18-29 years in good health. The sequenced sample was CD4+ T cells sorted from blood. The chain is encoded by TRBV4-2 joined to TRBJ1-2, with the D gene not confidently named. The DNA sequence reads TGTGCCAGCAGCCAAGCCCACCGGGGAGGTGGCTACACCTTC. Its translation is CASSQAHRGGGYTF.